This TCR beta chain was observed in a study of somatic mutations in cytotoxic T cells in rheumatoid arthritis (dated by TCRdb to the late 2010s). At the level of the whole study: Sorted V beta1+ cells also underwent TCRB sequencing, and some V beta antibody-stained T-cell populations were flow-sorted at nearly 100% purity on a FACSAria II or Sony SH800. Patients and controls did not essentially differ in median age, which was nearly identical between the groups. To characterize clonality, the study used TCRB deep sequencing while asking whether somatic mutations are carried by expanded CD8+ T-cell clones in newly diagnosed, untreated rheumatoid arthritis. TCRB deep sequencing covered about 60 patients with rheumatoid arthritis along with around 20 healthy controls.

Study-wide conclusions, independent of this receptor: Viral specificity could not be ruled out by absence from virus-specific databases, and the antigen targets of the expanded CD8+ clones remained unknown. The slight TRBV07 underrepresentation in patients was not adjusted for multiple comparisons. Several identical CD8+ TCRB sequences were found in both blood and synovial fluid, and in about an eighth of the roughly 60 patients the largest CD8+ clone exceeded 20% of CD8+ cells. Rheumatoid arthritis patients and age-matched healthy controls did not significantly differ in CD8+ T-cell clonality. CD8+ clonality increased with age in patients (Spearman r ≈ 0.5) but not in healthy controls.

V loses 4 bases of germline sequence and J loses 5 bases, and the interval between the two ends is 9 bases. The CDR3 starts with the cysteine, ends with the phenylalanine, and has 12 residues. Kept here is only the CDR3 DNA, which spans 36 bases and is read in frame from base 1. CDR1 and CDR2, looked up from the germline V gene, are SGHRS and YFSETQ. For this clone: What antigen it recognizes has not been identified. Per-nucleotide qualities are absent, and no much larger clonotype sits a single base away.

Healthy controls were 20 blood donors whose buffy coats were used, with a median age of about 56 years (range about 20-75) and around 53% female. Flow cytometry confirmed the purity of CD4+ and CD8+ cells that had been isolated by positive magnetic bead selection on an AutoMACS. Ficoll-Paque PLUS density gradient separation was used to isolate peripheral blood mononuclear cells. DNA was extracted from CD4-enriched, CD8-enriched or PBMC samples with Nucleospin Tissue or Tissue XS kits and quantified with a Qubit 2.0 fluorometer. Sequencing of TCRB CDR3 was done on genomic DNA with the immunoSEQ assay. Under the source paper's analysis protocol: The analyses included only productive TCRB rearrangements. Defining a clone by its unique TCRB CDR3 sequence, the study calculated clonality as a productive clonality index derived from Shannon entropy. To calculate repertoire overlap between two samples, the template counts of each clone were considered relative to each sample's total templates. V-gene usage measured by flow cytometry correlated with TCRB sequencing V-gene usage, with a Spearman r of approximately 0.6. Entries here come from immuneACCESS through TCRdb and include only in-frame sequences with V and J called. Some clones fail to appear in such tables; in the studies checked, an unresolved V gene covers under half of the shortfall, and the cause of the remainder is unknown. V and J calls and clone size come straight from that table; D and trimming were deduced from the DNA. The sample has under 20,000 clones on record, about nine tenths of them singletons. About 15% of the sample belongs to the ten largest clones.

The specimen was CD8+ T cells sorted from blood. The clonotype was recovered from a man aged 35 to 55 in good health. Here the chain combines TRBV5-1 and TRBJ1-1; a tentative D match to TRBD1 spans 6 bases. The CDR3 reads CASSNQGTEAFF. The DNA is as follows: TGCGCCAGCAGCAACCAGGGGACTGAAGCTTTCTTT.